The clone carrying this TCR beta chain was observed a handful of times. What it binds is unknown. The data stem from a study of blood T cells in healthy people across ages. A sample-barcoded 5' primer and a J-beta primer mix were used in a second PCR of about 7 to 12 cycles. A template-switch adaptor that had 12 random nucleotides put a tag on each cDNA molecule. Each CDR3 protein gets one entry after TCRdb re-called the 5' RACE reads with MiXCR. The sample includes about 780,000 distinct CDR3 sequences, roughly 24% of them seen just once. Overall study results and limits: The CMV status of each donor remained undetermined, and this could have confounded shifts in expanded clonotypes. Naive CD4+ cells and diversity were both higher in long-lived donors than in aged donors.

Germline CDR1 is ENHRY and CDR2 is SYGVKD. Trimming shortened V by 6 bases and J by 0 bases, and 5 bases separated the two germline ends. This CDR3 comprises 12 residues. A further study also used this sample, focusing on T cells of mothers and their children. That study adds: Samples came from three healthy Caucasian mothers and their six children.

This TCR was recovered from a boy younger than 18 in good health. The source material was blood. The chain has TRBV10-3 and TRBJ1-2; no definite D call. The CDR3 nucleotides are TGTGCCATCAGCCCAGCTAACTATGGCTACACCTTC. Protein sequence: CAISPANYGYTF.